Here is one TCR beta chain with its context. Its antigen remains unknown. This specimen comes from a study of blood T cells in healthy people across ages. Study-wide points: No one knew whether donors had CMV, which possibly confounded expanded clonotype changes. PBMCs went unsorted, and a conclusive naive versus antigen-experienced comparison was therefore prevented.

Trimming removed 8 bases from V and 0 bases from J; junction bases left unmatched: 7. The CDR3 spans 14 residues. Germline V gene lookup returns CDR1 SGDLS and CDR2 YYNGEE. Next came a second PCR, run for about 6 to 11 cycles, which used a sample-barcoded 5' primer along with a J-beta primer mix. TCRdb re-analysed the 5' RACE reads in MiXCR, keeping a single row per CDR3 protein. Of about a million distinct CDR3 sequences in the sample, roughly 43% were seen once. The sample taken for sequencing was blood. This TCR derives from a young man in good health. The chain carries TRBV9 and TRBJ2-5, with 7 bases aligning to TRBD2. The CDR3 bases are TGTGCCAGTAACGAACTAGCGTACCAAGAGACCCAGTACTTC. It translates to CASNELAYQETQYF.